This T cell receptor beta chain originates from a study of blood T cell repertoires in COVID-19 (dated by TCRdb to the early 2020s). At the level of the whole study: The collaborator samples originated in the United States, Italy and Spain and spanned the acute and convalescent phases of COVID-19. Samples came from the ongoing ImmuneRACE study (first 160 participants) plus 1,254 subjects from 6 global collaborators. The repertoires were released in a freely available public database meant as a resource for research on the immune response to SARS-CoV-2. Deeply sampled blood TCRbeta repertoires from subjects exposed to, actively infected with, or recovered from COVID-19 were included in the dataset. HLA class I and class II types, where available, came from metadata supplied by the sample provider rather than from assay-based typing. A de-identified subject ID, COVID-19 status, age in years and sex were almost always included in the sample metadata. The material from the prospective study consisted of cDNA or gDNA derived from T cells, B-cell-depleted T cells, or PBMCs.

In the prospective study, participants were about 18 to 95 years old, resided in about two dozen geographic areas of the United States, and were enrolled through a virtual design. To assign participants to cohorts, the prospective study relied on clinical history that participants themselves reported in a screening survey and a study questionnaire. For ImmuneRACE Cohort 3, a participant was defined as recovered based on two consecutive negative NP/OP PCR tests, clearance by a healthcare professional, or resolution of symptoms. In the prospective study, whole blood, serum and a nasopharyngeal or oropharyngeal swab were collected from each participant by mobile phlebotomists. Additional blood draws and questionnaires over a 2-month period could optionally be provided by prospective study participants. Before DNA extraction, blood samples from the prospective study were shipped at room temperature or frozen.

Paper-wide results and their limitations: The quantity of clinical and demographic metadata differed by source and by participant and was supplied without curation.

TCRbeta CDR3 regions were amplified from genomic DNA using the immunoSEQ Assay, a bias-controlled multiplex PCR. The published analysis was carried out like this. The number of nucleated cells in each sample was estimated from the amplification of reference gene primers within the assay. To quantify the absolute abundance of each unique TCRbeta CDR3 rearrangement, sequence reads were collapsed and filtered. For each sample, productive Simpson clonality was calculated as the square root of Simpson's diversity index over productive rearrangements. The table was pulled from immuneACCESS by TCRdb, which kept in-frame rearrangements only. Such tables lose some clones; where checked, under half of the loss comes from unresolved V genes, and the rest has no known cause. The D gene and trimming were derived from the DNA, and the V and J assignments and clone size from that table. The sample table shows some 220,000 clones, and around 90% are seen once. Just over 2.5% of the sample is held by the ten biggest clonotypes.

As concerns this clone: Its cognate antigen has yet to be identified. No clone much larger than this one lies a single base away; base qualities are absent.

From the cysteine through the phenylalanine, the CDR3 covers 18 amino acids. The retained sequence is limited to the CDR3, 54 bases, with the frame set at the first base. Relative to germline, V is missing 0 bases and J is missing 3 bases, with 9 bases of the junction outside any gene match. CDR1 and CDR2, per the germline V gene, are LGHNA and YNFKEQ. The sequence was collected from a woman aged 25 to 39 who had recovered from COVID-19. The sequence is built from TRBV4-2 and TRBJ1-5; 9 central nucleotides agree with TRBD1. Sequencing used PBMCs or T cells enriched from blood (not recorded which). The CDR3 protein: CASSQDPRTGVFNQPQHF. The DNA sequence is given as TGTGCCAGCAGCCAAGACCCTAGGACAGGGGTTTTCAATCAGCCCCAGCATTTT.